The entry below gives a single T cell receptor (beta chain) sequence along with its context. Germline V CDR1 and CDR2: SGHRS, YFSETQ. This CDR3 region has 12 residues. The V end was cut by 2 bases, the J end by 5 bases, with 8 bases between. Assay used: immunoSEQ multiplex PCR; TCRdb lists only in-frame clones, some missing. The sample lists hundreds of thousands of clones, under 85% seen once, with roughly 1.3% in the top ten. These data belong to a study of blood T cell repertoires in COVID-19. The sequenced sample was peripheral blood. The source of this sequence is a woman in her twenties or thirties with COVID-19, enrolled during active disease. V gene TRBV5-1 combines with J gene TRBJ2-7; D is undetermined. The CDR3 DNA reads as TGCGCCAGCAGCTTTGGCCGGGACGAGCAGTACTTC. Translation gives CASSFGRDEQYF.